This paragraph reports one T cell receptor (beta chain). In the CD4+ fraction, cells were divided into CD45RA+ naive and CD45RA-negative memory subsets. This sample was taken from a study of shared clonotypes between healthy human individuals. The assay was run at deep level. In the study's own analysis: Filtering differed for immunoSEQ, which gave only junction sequences without quality scores. Profiled with immunoSEQ multiplex PCR; TCRdb holds only in-frame clones, not every one. D and trimming come from the DNA, and the V and J calls and clone size come from that table. The table lists about 1.5 million clones, under 99% of them singletons. Sequencing was carried out using naive CD4+ T cells sorted from blood. Subset of the sample: CD45RA+ positively selected. This receptor was taken from a man aged 25 to 45 in good health.

This CDR3 is CAWSRSSNEQYF. The CDR3 DNA is TGTGCCTGGAGTCGGTCGAGCAACGAGCAGTACTTC. V and J are TRBV30 and TRBJ2-7, with unresolved D. The CDR3 consists of 12 residues. Germline lookup yields CDR1 GTSNPN and CDR2 SVGIG (reference sequence). Trimming shortened V by 2 bases and J by 5 bases, and 10 bases separated the two germline ends.